These T cell receptor beta chains were read from a single sample in a study of blood T cell repertoires in COVID-19. Generated by immunoSEQ multiplex PCR, the TCRdb table keeps only in-frame clones and is missing some. This table holds 60,000 or so clones, almost 85% found once. The sample taken for sequencing was peripheral blood. The receptors stem from a man aged 60-69 years with acute or convalescent COVID-19. Each CDR3 is given with its conserved first and last residue. Fields, in order: V gene, CDR3 length, clone size, J gene, D gene, CDR3 DNA, CDR3 protein. A D gene is named only where the DNA matches it firmly. Clone size is shown for a subset of rows, as once, few, many or a class of expanded clone.

TRBV7-3	16	-	TRBJ2-5	-	TGTGCCAGCAGCTTACTGTGGGCACGTAAATCGGCTACCCAGTACTTC	CASSLLWARKSATQYF
TRBV7-9	15	-	TRBJ2-3	TRBD2	TGTGCCAGCAGCGGGACTAGCGGGGTGAAAGATACGCAGTATTTT	CASSGTSGVKDTQYF
TRBV20-1	15	-	TRBJ1-4	-	TGCAGTGCTAGTCGCAGGGATGGGATCCCGGAAAAACTGTTTTTT	CSASRRDGIPEKLFF
TRBV2	14	-	TRBJ1-2	TRBD1	TGTGCCAGCAGGGATAGGGGGCACCACTATGGCTACACCTTC	CASRDRGHHYGYTF
TRBV6-1	17	-	TRBJ2-7	TRBD2	TGTGCCAGCAGTGCGGGACTAGCGGGGGCCAGAACCTACGAGCAGTACTTC	CASSAGLAGARTYEQYF
TRBV7-3	18	few	TRBJ2-1	TRBD2	TGTGCCAGCAGCCGTCCCAGTAGCGGGGGGGCCTCCGAGAATGAGCAGTTCTTC	CASSRPSSGGASENEQFF
TRBV18	14	-	TRBJ1-5	-	TGTGCCAGCTCACCTGGAAGTCAGGGTCAGCCCCAGCATTTT	CASSPGSQGQPQHF
TRBV24-1	14	-	TRBJ1-2	-	TGTGCCACCAGTGATTTCCTAGCGACAGACGGCTACACCTTC	CATSDFLATDGYTF
TRBV7-6	13	few	TRBJ1-6	-	TGTGCCAGCAGCCCGGGTGGGAGGTCACCCCTCCACTTT	CASSPGGRSPLHF
TRBV18	14	-	TRBJ1-1	TRBD1	TGTGCCAGCTCGCAGGGACAGGGTGGCACTGAAGCTTTCTTT	CASSQGQGGTEAFF
TRBV11-1	16	-	TRBJ2-2	-	TGTGCCAGCAGCCCAGGGCTAGCGACGAACACCGGGGAGCTGTTTTTT	CASSPGLATNTGELFF
TRBV27	15	-	TRBJ2-1	TRBD1	TGTGCCAGCCGGCCCGGGACAGAGTTCTACAATGAGCAGTTCTTC	CASRPGTEFYNEQFF
TRBV27	17	-	TRBJ2-1	-	TGTGCCAGCAGTTTACCTCGGCCGGACAGCTACTACAATGAGCAGTTCTTC	CASSLPRPDSYYNEQFF
TRBV25-1	15	few	TRBJ1-2	TRBD1	TGTGCCAGCGGCACGCGGGACAGGGGGTTCTATGGCTACACCTTC	CASGTRDRGFYGYTF
TRBV11-1	14	once	TRBJ2-2	-	TGTGCCAGCAGCTTGCGGGGGAACACCGGGGAGCTGTTTTTT	CASSLRGNTGELFF
TRBV14	19	-	TRBJ1-2	-	TGTGCCAGCAGCCAAGGAAACCGGGATCGGCCCTTGGGAATCTATGGCTACACCTTC	CASSQGNRDRPLGIYGYTF
TRBV30	14	few	TRBJ1-1	-	TGTGCCGGGGAAGCGGACGGTTTGAACACTGAAGCTTTCTTT	CAGEADGLNTEAFF
TRBV9	14	-	TRBJ1-1	TRBD1	TGTGCCAGCAGCGTTCAGGGGGCGGACACTGAAGCTTTCTTT	CASSVQGADTEAFF
TRBV7-7	16	-	TRBJ2-3	-	TGTGCCAGCAGCTCAGGGACAAACCTCTTCACAGATACGCAGTATTTT	CASSSGTNLFTDTQYF
TRBV6-1	15	-	TRBJ1-2	-	TGTGCCAGCAGTGAACGGTATGAATTGTTAAGCGGCTACACCTTC	CASSERYELLSGYTF
TRBV27	14	-	TRBJ2-2	TRBD2	TGTGCCAGCAGACCCGGGACTATCACCGGGGAGCTGTTTTTT	CASRPGTITGELFF
TRBV7-2	14	once	TRBJ1-1	-	TGTGCCAGCAGACTACAGGGTTTTGGTCTTGAAGCTTTCTTT	CASRLQGFGLEAFF
TRBV2	13	-	TRBJ1-2	-	TGTGCCAGCAGTCGACAGGAGTACTATGGCTACACCTTC	CASSRQEYYGYTF
TRBV2	16	-	TRBJ2-1	TRBD1	TGTGCCAGCAGCCGGGACAGGAGGAGCTCCTACAATGAGCAGTTCTTC	CASSRDRRSSYNEQFF
TRBV7-9	15	-	TRBJ1-2	-	TGTGCCAGCAGCTCTGACTCGGCAGCCTACTATGGCTACACCTTC	CASSSDSAAYYGYTF
TRBV4-1	16	-	TRBJ2-3	-	TGCGCCAGCAGCCAACGTGGCCCGGGTCGGGCAGATACGCAGTATTTT	CASSQRGPGRADTQYF
TRBV7-2	15	-	TRBJ2-3	-	TGTGCCAGCAGCTTAGGCTCCGGGGAGGCAGATACGCAGTATTTT	CASSLGSGEADTQYF
TRBV5-1	15	-	TRBJ2-1	-	TGCGCCAGCGCGGCCCCCCCCAGGGCGAACAATGAGCAGTTCTTC	CASAAPPRANNEQFF
TRBV2	14	-	TRBJ1-2	-	TGTGCCAGCAGTGAAGGGGAGCTCCTCTATGGCTACACCTTC	CASSEGELLYGYTF
TRBV5-1	18	-	TRBJ2-3	TRBD2	TGCGCCAGCAGCCCGACTAGCGGGGGGCTGCTTGACACAGATACGCAGTATTTT	CASSPTSGGLLDTDTQYF
TRBV7-8	16	-	TRBJ2-7	-	TGTGCCAGCAGCACCAAACTAGCTGGGACTGCCTACGAGCAGTACTTC	CASSTKLAGTAYEQYF
TRBV28	12	-	TRBJ1-1	-	TGTGCCAGCCAACTAATCGGCACTGAAGCTTTCTTT	CASQLIGTEAFF
TRBV9	16	-	TRBJ1-3	-	TGTGCCAGCAGCGTAAATACCCTAAGCTCTGGAAACACCATATATTTT	CASSVNTLSSGNTIYF
TRBV2	14	once	TRBJ1-2	-	TGTGCCAGCAGTGAAAGGACTGGCAACTATGGCTACACCTTC	CASSERTGNYGYTF
TRBV10-3	11	-	TRBJ1-1	TRBD1	TGTGCCATCAGTGGGACAGGGAGGGCTTTCTTT	CAISGTGRAFF
TRBV6-5	14	-	TRBJ2-2	TRBD1	TGTGCCAGCAGTTACCGGGACAGCCGAGGGGAGCTGTTTTTT	CASSYRDSRGELFF
TRBV18	15	-	TRBJ1-2	-	TGTGCCAGCACCCCGGGAGGGGCCGGTGGAGCCGGCTACACCTTC	CASTPGGAGGAGYTF
TRBV7-6	13	-	TRBJ1-2	TRBD1	TGTGCCAGCAGCGACGGGACAGCCTATGGCTACACCTTC	CASSDGTAYGYTF
TRBV23-1	16	once	TRBJ2-5	TRBD1	TGCGCCAGCAGTCACCACGGGACAGGAGCGCAAGAGACCCAGTACTTC	CASSHHGTGAQETQYF
TRBV11-2	17	once	TRBJ2-3	-	TGTGCCAGCAGCTTAGCCTTGACCCGAGCAGGGCTAGATACGCAGTATTTT	CASSLALTRAGLDTQYF
TRBV10-1	14	-	TRBJ2-3	-	TGCGCCAGCAGGGCGGGGGCCCTCACAGATACGCAGTATTTT	CASRAGALTDTQYF
TRBV7-3	14	-	TRBJ1-3	-	TGTGCCAGCAGCTCTTCAGGTTACGGAAACACCATATATTTT	CASSSSGYGNTIYF
TRBV5-1	14	-	TRBJ2-7	-	TGCGCCAGCAGCTTGGTTCCATCAAACTACGAGCAGTACTTC	CASSLVPSNYEQYF
TRBV5-4	14	-	TRBJ1-2	-	TGTGCCAGCAGCTTCCAGGGGAGTCACTATGGCTACACCTTC	CASSFQGSHYGYTF
TRBV28	14	-	TRBJ1-2	TRBD1	TGTGCCAGCAGTTTGAGTGCAGGGGGTGATGGCTACACCTTC	CASSLSAGGDGYTF
TRBV18	13	-	TRBJ2-1	-	TGTGCCAGCTCACAAGCTATGGACAATGAGCAGTTCTTC	CASSQAMDNEQFF
TRBV9	15	-	TRBJ2-3	TRBD1	TGTGCCAGCAGCGTAGAGGGACAGGGCTTAGATACGCAGTATTTT	CASSVEGQGLDTQYF
TRBV5-4	16	-	TRBJ2-3	TRBD2	TGTGCCAGCAGCTTCGGGAGGGAGATTTGGGCAGATACGCAGTATTTT	CASSFGREIWADTQYF
TRBV13	13	-	TRBJ2-3	-	TGTGCCAGCAGCTTACGGGGCACAGATACGCAGTATTTT	CASSLRGTDTQYF
TRBV10-3	14	-	TRBJ1-3	TRBD1	TGTGCCGTCGAAGCCGGACAGGGAGGAAACACCATATATTTT	CAVEAGQGGNTIYF
TRBV7-8	12	-	TRBJ1-1	-	TGTGCCAGCAGCCCCCCGGGCGGGGGAGCTTTCTTT	CASSPPGGGAFF
TRBV5-8	15	-	TRBJ2-3	TRBD2	TGTGCCAGCAGCTACGTTAGCGGGGGGTTAGATACGCAGTATTTT	CASSYVSGGLDTQYF
TRBV2	15	-	TRBJ1-5	-	TGTGCCAGCAGTGAACAAACAGGAGGGACTCAGCCCCAGCATTTT	CASSEQTGGTQPQHF
TRBV2	15	-	TRBJ1-2	TRBD1	TGTGCCAGGAGTCAAACAGGGGGCGCAGGGTATGGCTACACCTTC	CARSQTGGAGYGYTF
TRBV2	13	-	TRBJ1-1	-	TGTGCCAGCAGTCCCGAACGGGACACTGAAGCTTTCTTT	CASSPERDTEAFF
TRBV11-2	14	-	TRBJ2-7	-	TGTGCCAGCAGCTTAGAAGGGGCTGGTGGCGAGCAGTACTTC	CASSLEGAGGEQYF
TRBV6-5	13	-	TRBJ2-1	TRBD2	TGTGCCAGCAGGAACGGGGGGAGTGATGAGCAGTTCTTC	CASRNGGSDEQFF